This T cell receptor (beta chain) was found in a study of T cells in Graves' hyperthyroidism and ophthalmopathy. V was trimmed by 2 bases and J by 3 bases, leaving 8 bases between them. The length of the CDR3 is 13 residues. Germline CDR1 and CDR2: DFQATT and SNEGSKA (reference sequence). This clonotype was counted ten times or more. Amplification of TCR beta CDR3 regions was performed using RNA transcripts as template. TCR CDR3 regions were first amplified by RT-PCR with HTBI primers. TCRdb fed the multiplex PCR reads into MiXCR, producing one record per CDR3 protein. The data contain about 410,000 distinct CDR3 sequences, roughly 15% of them singletons.

The V and J genes are TRBV20-1 and TRBJ2-1; D is unresolved. The clonotype comes from a woman between 25 and 40 years old with Graves' ophthalmopathy. Sequencing was performed on blood. The CDR3 here is CSARQRLYNEQFF. The CDR3, as DNA: TGCAGTGCTAGACAGCGACTCTACAATGAGCAGTTCTTC.